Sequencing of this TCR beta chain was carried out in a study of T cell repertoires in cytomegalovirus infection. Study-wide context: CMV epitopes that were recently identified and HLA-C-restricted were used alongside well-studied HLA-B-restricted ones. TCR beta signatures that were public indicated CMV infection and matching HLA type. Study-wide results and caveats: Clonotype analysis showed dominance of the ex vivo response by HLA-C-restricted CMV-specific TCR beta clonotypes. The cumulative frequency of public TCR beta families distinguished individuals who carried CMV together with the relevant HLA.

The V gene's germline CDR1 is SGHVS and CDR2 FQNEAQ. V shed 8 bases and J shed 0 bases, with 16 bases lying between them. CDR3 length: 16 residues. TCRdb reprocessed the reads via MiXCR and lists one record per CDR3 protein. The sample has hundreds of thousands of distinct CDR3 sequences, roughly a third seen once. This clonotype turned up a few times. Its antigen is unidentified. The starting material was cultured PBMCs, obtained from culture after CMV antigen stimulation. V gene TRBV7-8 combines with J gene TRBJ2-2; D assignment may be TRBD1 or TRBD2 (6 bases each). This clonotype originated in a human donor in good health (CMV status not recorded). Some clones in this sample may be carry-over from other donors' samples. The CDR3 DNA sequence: TGTGCCAGCGCCCGGGACGGGGGCGCGAACACCGGGGAGCTGTTTTTT. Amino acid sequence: CASARDGGANTGELFF.